Each of the 25 T cell receptor beta chains below was sequenced from the same sample in a study of T cells in Graves' hyperthyroidism and ophthalmopathy. TCR beta CDR3 regions were amplified from RNA transcripts. First-round RT-PCR of the TCR CDR3 relied on the HTBI primer set. From the multiplex PCR reads, TCRdb called clonotypes with MiXCR, one entry per CDR3 protein. The sample comprises roughly 710,000 distinct CDR3 sequences, around 40% of which are singletons, and more than 25% rests with the top ten. Sequencing was done on a sample of blood. The receptors were gathered from a woman between 40 and 50 years old with Graves' hyperthyroidism.

This CDR3 reads CASSPYWRTEAFF. The CDR3 nucleotides are TGTGCCAGCTCACCGTATTGGCGCACTGAAGCTTTCTTT. The chain carries TRBV24-1 and TRBJ1-1; D ambiguous. Germline CDR1 KGHDR, CDR2 SFDVKD. V lost 11 bases, J lost 4 bases, and 16 bases lay in between. The CDR3 is 13 residues long.

This clonotype was seen only a few times. The DNA of the CDR3 is TGCGCCAGCCAGAAATCCGGGACAGGGGGCTACGAGCAGTACTTC. This encodes CASQKSGTGGYEQYF. The V call is TRBV5-1, the J call TRBJ2-7, with 11 bases identical to TRBD1. The V and J ends lost 7 bases and 3 bases, in that order; junction bases with no gene match: 9. The CDR3 covers 15 residues. CDR1 and CDR2 from the germline V gene are SGHRS and YFSETQ.

CDR3 protein: CASIPGQGLYTEAFF. CDR3 coding DNA: TGTGCCAGCATCCCAGGGCAGGGTTTGTACACTGAAGCTTTCTTT. The rearrangement joins TRBV6-1 to TRBJ1-1; a weak D match, TRBD1 (5 bases). This CDR3 has 15 residues. V was trimmed by 7 bases and J by 3 bases, leaving 18 bases between them. Germline V gene lookup returns CDR1 MNHNS and CDR2 SASEGT.

The V call is TRBV2, the J call TRBJ2-6; D remains ambiguous. The ends were cut back, 1 base at V and 15 bases at J, with 10 bases in the middle. CDR1 SNHLY and CDR2 FYNNEI come from the germline V gene. This CDR3 has 12 amino acids. In DNA, the CDR3 is TGTGCCAGCAGTGAAGGGGTGCTGGGCCTGACTTTC. Protein sequence: CASSEGVLGLTF.

This clonotype was seen a few times. The chain links TRBV9 to TRBJ2-5; 7 bases are a match to TRBD2. CDR1 is SGDLS, CDR2 YYNGEE, per germline. The junction had 8 bases not matched to a gene; V was cut back by 0 bases and J by 3 bases. The length of the CDR3 is 16 residues. CDR3 protein: CASSVAPAGREETQYF. CDR3 DNA: TGTGCCAGCAGCGTAGCTCCAGCGGGGAGGGAAGAGACCCAGTACTTC.

The sample holds a few counts of this clonotype. This chain links TRBV6-4 with TRBJ1-4; tentatively, D is TRBD1 (6 bases). V dropped 8 bases and J dropped 10 bases, with 20 bases sitting between them. Germline CDR1 reads MRHNA; CDR2 reads SNTAGT. This CDR3 is built from 14 residues. In DNA, the CDR3 is TGTGCCAGCGCGTTAGTGGGGGCGCTTGGAAAACTGTTTTTT. Translation gives CASALVGALGKLFF.

The rearrangement uses TRBV3-1 and TRBJ1-1, with 10 bases fitting TRBD1. The trim removed 10 bases at V and 5 bases at J, leaving 7 bases unmatched. Germline V gene lookup returns CDR1 LGHDT and CDR2 YNNKEL (reference sequence). CDR3 size: 13 residues. The CDR3 DNA sequence: TGTGCCACTGCGGACAGGGGGGAGACTGAAGCTTTCTTT. It codes for CATADRGETEAFF.

A few counts support this clonotype. J is TRBJ1-2 and V is TRBV5-6; perhaps TRBD1 as D (5 bases). Trimming shortened V by 4 bases and J by 4 bases, and 11 bases separated the two germline ends. The CDR3 extends over 13 amino acids. Germline V gene data show CDR1 as SGHDT and CDR2 as YYEEEE. CDR3 sequence reads: CASSIGDGYGYTF. CDR3 DNA sequence: TGTGCCAGCAGCATAGGGGACGGCTATGGCTACACCTTC. Complete variable domain (other parts from reference TRBV5-6 and TRBJ1-2): DAGVTQSPTHLIKTRGQQVTLRCSPKSGHDTVSWYQQALGQGPQFIFQYYEEEERQRGNFPDRFSGHQFPNYSSELNVNALLLGDSALYLCASSIGDGYGYTFGSGTRLTVV.

This rearrangement joins TRBV6-5 to TRBJ2-7; 9 bases fit TRBD1. J lost 2 bases, V lost 6 bases, and 8 bases had no gene match. From germline, CDR1 is MNHEY and CDR2 SVGAGI. This CDR3 has 15 amino acids. CDR3 DNA: TGTGCCAGCAGCCTCAACCGGGACAGGGCCTACGAGCAGTACTTC. It specifies CASSLNRDRAYEQYF.

This clonotype was counted between two and nine times. The genes are TRBV25-1 and TRBJ2-1; possible D gene TRBD1, 6 bases. Germline V gives CDR1 MGHDK, CDR2 SYGVNS. The length of the CDR3 is 14 residues. The germline V and J ends were trimmed by 2 bases and 7 bases, with 12 bases remaining between them. CDR3 nucleotides: TGTGCCAGCAGTGAAGGGTACAGGGATAATGAGCAGTTCTTC. This translates into CASSEGYRDNEQFF.

This clonotype was recorded at least ten times. V usage is TRBV9 and J usage is TRBJ1-6; 8 nucleotides align to TRBD1. Germline loops: CDR1 SGDLS, CDR2 YYNGEE. The ends lost 3 bases at V and 8 bases at J; junction bases unmatched: 13. The CDR3 loop spans 17 amino acids. Here the CDR3 DNA reads TGTGCCAGCAGCGCAGAGGACAGGGCGGTTGTATATTCACCCCTCCACTTT. This encodes CASSAEDRAVVYSPLHF.

This sequence joins TRBV7-9 and TRBJ1-3; 8 bases map to TRBD1. Germline V gives CDR1 SEHNR, CDR2 FQNEAQ (reference sequence). The CDR3 runs to 14 residues. Trimming took 4 bases from V and 7 from J; bases not matched to a gene: 6. CDR3 in amino acids: CASSSWTGWNTIYF. The CDR3 DNA reads as TGTGCCAGCAGCTCATGGACAGGGTGGAACACCATATATTTT. Using reference TRBV7-9 and TRBJ1-3 for the parts outside the CDR3, the full variable domain is DTGVSQNPRHKITKRGQNVTFRCDPISEHNRLYWYRQTLGQGPEFLTYFQNEAQLEKSRLLSDRFSAERPKGSFSTLEIQRTEQGDSAMYLCASSSWTGWNTIYFGEGSWLTVV.

V and J are TRBV29-1 and TRBJ1-1; D is possibly TRBD1 (5 bases). Trimming took 5 bases from V and 4 from J, leaving 17 bases between them. The CDR3 has 14 amino acids. Germline CDR1 is SQVTM and CDR2 is ANQGSEA. The CDR3: CSVRLGPGGTEAFF. The CDR3 DNA is TGCAGCGTTAGGCTGGGCCCCGGGGGCACTGAAGCTTTCTTT.

This sequence joins TRBV10-3 and TRBJ2-3, with a possible D match to TRBD1 (5 bases). This CDR3 has 14 amino acids. V lost 3 bases to trimming and J lost 1 base, with 8 bases between them. CDR1 is ENHRY, CDR2 SYGVKD, per germline. This CDR3 is CAISDETGTDTQYF. In DNA form, the CDR3 reads TGTGCCATCAGTGATGAGACAGGCACAGATACGCAGTATTTT.

Ten or more counts support this clonotype. This rearrangement joins TRBV6-5 to TRBJ2-7; D assignment may be TRBD1 or TRBD2 (5 bases each). CDR3 size: 14 residues. Trimming stripped 2 bases from V and 0 bases from J, with 8 bases between. Germline V gene data show CDR1 as MNHEY and CDR2 as SVGAGI. CDR3 bases: TGTGCCAGCAGTTACGGGACGGCCTCCTACGAGCAGTACTTC. As protein: CASSYGTASYEQYF.

Notes on this clonotype: Its ends do not fully match the called genes, so a read error is possible. The chain links TRBV4-3 to TRBJ2-5; possible D gene TRBD1, 5 bases. The germline V gene encodes CDR1 LGHNA and CDR2 YSLEER. This CDR3 comprises 17 residues. CDR3 loop: CASSRDTSRADQEAQYF. In DNA form, the CDR3 reads TGCGCCAGCAGCCGCGACACTTCCAGGGCAGACCAAGAGGCCCAGTACTTC.

The chain links TRBV7-3 to TRBJ2-2; TRBD2 is a possible D gene (6 bases). Germline assignment: CDR1 SGHTA and CDR2 FQGTGA. V lost 5 bases to trimming and J lost 7 bases, with 14 bases between them. This CDR3 contains 14 residues. Written as DNA, the CDR3 is TGTGCCAGCAGCCCAGGGACTTCCTACGGGGAGCTGTTTTTT. Translation: CASSPGTSYGELFF.

This clonotype was counted many times. J is TRBJ2-7 and V is TRBV13; 7 bases fit TRBD1. The CDR3 is 12 residues long. After removal of 5 bases from V and 6 bases from J, the junction contained 4 bases not matched to a gene. The germline V gene encodes CDR1 PRHDT and CDR2 FYEKMQ (reference sequence). The CDR3 here is CASSIQGREQYF. DNA of the CDR3: TGTGCCAGCAGCATACAGGGGCGCGAGCAGTACTTC.

The V and J genes are TRBV6-5 and TRBJ1-2; the D is unclear. The CDR3 is 15 amino acids. The germline V and J ends were trimmed by 0 bases and 4 bases, with 12 bases remaining between them. Germline CDR1 MNHEY, CDR2 SVGAGI. CDR3 sequence: CASSYSSRNIYGYTF. CDR3 DNA sequence: TGTGCCAGCAGTTACTCGAGCAGGAATATCTATGGCTACACCTTC.

There are many counts of this clonotype. This chain links TRBV10-3 with TRBJ1-1; possibly TRBD1 for D (5 bases). The CDR3 totals 15 residues. Germline V gives CDR1 ENHRY, CDR2 SYGVKD. The V gene lost 2 bases and the J gene lost 4 bases, with 14 bases spanning the gap. DNA of the CDR3: TGTGCCATCAGTGAGACGGGGGTCCGGGGCACTGAAGCTTTCTTT. It specifies CAISETGVRGTEAFF.

In its sample, this clonotype was seen many times. The V call is TRBV10-3, the J call TRBJ1-5; D is ambiguous. This CDR3 is built from 17 residues. V gave up 0 bases and J gave up 2 bases, with 14 bases separating them. Looked up from germline, CDR1 is ENHRY and CDR2 is SYGVKD. CDR3 DNA sequence: TGTGCCATCAGTGAGTCTTCGCTCCGACAAGGCAATCAGCCCCAGCATTTT. This encodes CAISESSLRQGNQPQHF.

Only one count was recorded for this clonotype. The J gene is TRBJ2-7, the V gene TRBV7-2; TRBD1 might be the D (7 bases). V lost 5 bases, J lost 9 bases, and 23 bases lay in between. The germline V gene has CDR1 SGHTA and CDR2 FQGNSA. The CDR3 has 15 amino acids. DNA for the CDR3: TGTGCCAGCAGCCCTACTTTCCAGGGGGGCCGTGCGCAGTACTTC. Translation gives CASSPTFQGGRAQYF.

Concerning this clonotype: Mismatch with germline at one junction end may stem from a read error. The J gene is TRBJ1-2, the V gene TRBV20-1, with D uncertain. CDR3 length equals 14 residues. CDR1 and CDR2 (germline): DFQATT, SNEGSKA (reference sequence). DNA for the CDR3: TGCAGTGCCCCCGGGCCCCTGAAGACCTATGGCTTCACCTTC. It translates to CSAPGPLKTYGFTF.

The CDR3 loop reads CASSPASGPGGNTGELFF. The CDR3 DNA reads TGTGCCAGCAGCCCAGCTTCCGGGCCTGGAGGGAACACCGGGGAGCTGTTTTTT. This chain uses TRBV12-3 or TRBV12-4 with TRBJ2-2; TRBD2 might be the D (5 bases). CDR3 length: 18 amino acids. Trimming removed 6 bases at V and 1 base at J, with 21 bases between.

The table lists this clonotype with many counts. V gene TRBV19 combines with J gene TRBJ1-1, with a possible D match to TRBD1 (6 bases). From germline, CDR1 is LNHDA and CDR2 SQIVND (reference sequence). CDR3 length equals 13 residues. Trimming took off 8 bases at V and 10 bases at J, with 20 bases between the two ends. The CDR3 DNA sequence: TGTGCCAGTGGAGACAGGTGGATATCAGCAGCTTTCTTT. Residues: CASGDRWISAAFF.